The following is a T cell receptor beta chain sequence with its context. What it recognizes is unknown. The sample originates from a study of T cells after yellow fever vaccination. At the level of the study: Fractions low in cell number were prepared with SMART-Seq v4 Ultra Low Input.

Researchers made TCR cDNA using 5'RACE template switching, and this step added a universal primer site and UMIs. Each CDR3 protein gets one entry after TCRdb re-called the 5' RACE reads with MiXCR. The profile covers fewer than 500,000 distinct CDR3 sequences, with approximately 19% appearing a single time and roughly a sixth taken by the ten largest. V was trimmed by 5 bases and J by 0 bases, leaving 5 bases between them. CDR1 is GTSNPN and CDR2 is SVGIG in the germline V gene (reference sequence). The CDR3 is 13 residues long. General study findings and limits: In post-booster samples, most primary-vaccination clones reappeared (roughly 96% CD4, 88% CD8).

V and J are TRBV30 and TRBJ1-6, with unresolved D. Here the sequenced sample was PBMCs, taken before the yellow fever booster vaccination. This TCR came from a man aged 18 to 30 who received the YFV17D yellow fever vaccine. CDR3 sequence reads: CAWDSSYNSPLHF. CDR3 bases: TGTGCCTGGGATAGCTCCTATAATTCACCCCTCCACTTT.